Listed below are T cell receptor beta chains from one sample, sequenced in a study of lymphopenia after photon versus proton radiotherapy. The table came from immunoSEQ multiplex PCR; TCRdb's copy has only in-frame clones and leaves some out. The table records some 41,000 clones, about 86% of them present only once. Sequencing used peripheral blood, obtained from a patient treated with proton-based radiotherapy. These receptors came from an older woman with pancreatic cancer. Some clones in this sample may be carry-over from other donors' samples. CDR3s include the opening cysteine and the closing phenylalanine or tryptophan. A D gene is named only where the DNA matches it firmly. Not every row has a clone size; where given, it reads once, few, many or a size class.

j_gene | abundance | len | v_gene | d_gene | CDR3nt | CDR3aa
TRBJ2-1 | - | 16 | TRBV19 | TRBD2 | TGTGCCAGTAGTAAGGGGTCTAGCGGAACCTACAATGAGCAGTTCTTC | CASSKGSSGTYNEQFF
TRBJ2-5 | - | 15 | TRBV7-9 | TRBD1 | TGTGCCAGCAGCCAGACGGGGACAGCCCAAGAGACCCAGTACTTC | CASSQTGTAQETQYF
TRBJ2-7 | - | 13 | TRBV30 | - | TGTGCCTGGAGTCTAGCATCCTCCTACGAGCAGTACTTC | CAWSLASSYEQYF
TRBJ2-3 | - | 19 | TRBV27 | TRBD2 | TGTGCCAGCAGTTTGTTCGGCCTCGGAAGCGGGAGGGATCCAGATACGCAGTATTTT | CASSLFGLGSGRDPDTQYF
TRBJ2-7 | - | 15 | TRBV6-1 | - | TGTGCCAGCAGTGAACTTGGAGGGAGCTCCTACGAGCAGTACTTC | CASSELGGSSYEQYF
TRBJ1-2 | - | 13 | TRBV7-2 | - | TGTGCCAGCAGCTTGGGGGGGCCATGGGGCTACACCTTC | CASSLGGPWGYTF
TRBJ2-5 | - | 13 | TRBV19 | - | TGTGCCAGTAGTATTAGAGGGCTGGAGACCCAGTACTTC | CASSIRGLETQYF
TRBJ1-2 | few | 11 | TRBV29-1 | - | TGCAGCGTTCCGGTTGACTATGGCTACACCTTC | CSVPVDYGYTF
TRBJ2-7 | - | 12 | TRBV6-1 | - | TGTGCCAGCAGTGGGTCTACCTTCGAGCAGTACTTC | CASSGSTFEQYF
TRBJ2-3 | - | 15 | TRBV10-3 | - | TGTGCCATCGGGAGGGGGCTTAGCGGCGGCGATACGCAGTATTTT | CAIGRGLSGGDTQYF
TRBJ1-1 | - | 14 | TRBV10-2 | - | TGCGCCAGCAGTGAGTTGTCGGGGAACACTGAAGCTTTCTTT | CASSELSGNTEAFF
TRBJ1-2 | - | 15 | TRBV7-2 | - | TGTGCCAGCAGCTTATCCAGGGGCGGCACCTATGGCTACACCTTC | CASSLSRGGTYGYTF
TRBJ2-1 | - | 16 | TRBV4-2 | TRBD2 | TGTGCCAGCAGCCAAGCCGGGGCGGGGGCCTACAATGAGCAGTTCTTC | CASSQAGAGAYNEQFF
TRBJ2-4 | once | 14 | TRBV6-5 | - | TGTGCCAGCAGACCCATGGACCTCAAAAACATTCAGTACTTC | CASRPMDLKNIQYF
TRBJ1-1 | - | 16 | TRBV19 | - | TGTGCCAGTAGTATAGCTCCCGGCAGGGGAGGGACTGAAGCTTTCTTT | CASSIAPGRGGTEAFF
TRBJ2-7 | - | 17 | TRBV7-2 | TRBD2 | TGTGCCAGCAGCTTTCTGGCTGCGGGAGGCCGCTCCTACGAGCAGTACTTC | CASSFLAAGGRSYEQYF
TRBJ1-1 | - | 15 | TRBV27 | - | TGTGCCAGCAGTTCCCGGGGCTTTAGGAACACTGAAGCTTTCTTT | CASSSRGFRNTEAFF
TRBJ2-1 | - | 14 | TRBV5-1 | TRBD2 | TGCGCCAGCAGCGTGACTAGCGGGAGTCGTGAGCAGTTCTTC | CASSVTSGSREQFF
TRBJ2-2 | - | 14 | TRBV7-2 | - | TGTGCCAGCAGTTGGAGGGGTAGCACCGGGGAGCTGTTTTTT | CASSWRGSTGELFF
TRBJ2-2 | - | 16 | TRBV4-3 | TRBD1 | TGCGCCAGCAGCCGAGCGGACAGGATGATCACCGGGGAGCTGCTTTTT | CASSRADRMITGELLF
TRBJ2-2 | once | 16 | TRBV27 | TRBD2 | TGTGCCAGCAGTTTATCGGGACTAGGGAACACCGGGGAGCTGTTTTTT | CASSLSGLGNTGELFF
TRBJ1-1 | - | 14 | TRBV6-1 | TRBD1 | TGTGCCAGCAGTGAAGCGCGGGACAGGGGAGTAGCTTTCTTT | CASSEARDRGVAFF
TRBJ2-2 | - | 16 | TRBV2 | TRBD1 | TGTGCCAGCAGGGCCGGGACAGGGACGAACACCGGGGAGCTGTTTTTT | CASRAGTGTNTGELFF